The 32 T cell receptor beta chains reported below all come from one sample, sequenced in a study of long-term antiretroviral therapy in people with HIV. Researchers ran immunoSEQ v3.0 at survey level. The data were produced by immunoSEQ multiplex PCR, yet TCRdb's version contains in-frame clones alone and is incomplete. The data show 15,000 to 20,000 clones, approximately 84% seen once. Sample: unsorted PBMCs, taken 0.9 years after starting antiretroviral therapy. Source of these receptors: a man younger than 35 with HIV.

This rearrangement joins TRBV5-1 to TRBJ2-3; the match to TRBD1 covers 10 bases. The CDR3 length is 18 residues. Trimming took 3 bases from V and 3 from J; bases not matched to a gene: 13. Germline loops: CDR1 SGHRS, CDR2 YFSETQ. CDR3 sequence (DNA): TGCGCCAGCAGCTACGGACAGGGGGGGAGCCTAGGGACAGATACGCAGTATTTT. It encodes CASSYGQGGSLGTDTQYF.

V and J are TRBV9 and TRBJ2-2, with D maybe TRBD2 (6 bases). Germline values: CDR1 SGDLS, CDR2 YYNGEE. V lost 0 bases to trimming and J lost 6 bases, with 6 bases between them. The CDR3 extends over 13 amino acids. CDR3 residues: CASSVGLAGELFF. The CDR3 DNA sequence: TGTGCCAGCAGCGTAGGACTAGCCGGGGAGCTGTTTTTT.

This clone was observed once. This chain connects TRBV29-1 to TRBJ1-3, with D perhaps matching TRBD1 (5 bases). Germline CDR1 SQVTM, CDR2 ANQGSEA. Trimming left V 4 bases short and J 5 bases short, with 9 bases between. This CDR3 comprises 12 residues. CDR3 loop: CSVGGHRNTIYF. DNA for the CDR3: TGCAGCGTTGGCGGACACCGAAACACCATATATTTT.

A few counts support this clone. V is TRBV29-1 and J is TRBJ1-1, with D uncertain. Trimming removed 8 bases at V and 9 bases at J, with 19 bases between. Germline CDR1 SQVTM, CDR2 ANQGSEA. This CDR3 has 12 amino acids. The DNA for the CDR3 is TGCAGCTTTTGGGAGTCCGCCAAGCAAGCTTTCTTT. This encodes CSFWESAKQAFF.

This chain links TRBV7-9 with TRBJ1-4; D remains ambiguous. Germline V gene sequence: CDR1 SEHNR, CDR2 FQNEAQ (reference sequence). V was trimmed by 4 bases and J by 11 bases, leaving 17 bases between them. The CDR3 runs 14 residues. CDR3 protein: CASSSPGSQKKLFF. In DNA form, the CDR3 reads TGTGCCAGCAGCTCCCCGGGGTCCCAGAAGAAACTGTTTTTT.

The CDR3 loop reads CASSRTENEKLFF. The CDR3 coding sequence is TGTGCCAGCTCTCGGACAGAAAATGAAAAACTGTTTTTT. The chain employs TRBV18 and TRBJ1-4; tentatively, D is TRBD1 (6 bases). Germline CDR1 is KGHSH and CDR2 is LQKENI. V lost 6 bases to trimming and J lost 5 bases, with 10 bases between them. The CDR3 covers 13 residues.

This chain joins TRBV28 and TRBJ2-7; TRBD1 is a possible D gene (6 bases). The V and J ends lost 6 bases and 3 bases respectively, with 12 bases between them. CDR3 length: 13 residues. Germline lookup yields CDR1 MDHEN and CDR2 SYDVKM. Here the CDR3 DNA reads TGTGCCAGCAGCCTTACAGGGAACTACGAGCAGTACGTC. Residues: CASSLTGNYEQYV.

In nucleotides, the CDR3 is TGTGCCAGTAGTATGATGACTACAAATGAGCAGTTCTTC. Translating gives CASSMMTTNEQFF. The rearrangement uses TRBV19 and TRBJ2-1; possible D gene TRBD2, 5 bases. This CDR3 contains 13 residues. CDR1 and CDR2 (germline): LNHDA, SQIVND (reference sequence). Trimming shortened V by 3 bases and J by 7 bases, and 10 bases separated the two germline ends.

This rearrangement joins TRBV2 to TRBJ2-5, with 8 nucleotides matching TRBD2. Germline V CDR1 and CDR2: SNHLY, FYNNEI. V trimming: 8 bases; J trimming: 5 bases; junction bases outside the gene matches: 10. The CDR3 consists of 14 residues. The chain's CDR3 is CASYPGGAGETQYF. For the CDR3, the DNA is TGTGCCAGCTACCCCGGGGGGGCGGGGGAGACCCAGTACTTC.

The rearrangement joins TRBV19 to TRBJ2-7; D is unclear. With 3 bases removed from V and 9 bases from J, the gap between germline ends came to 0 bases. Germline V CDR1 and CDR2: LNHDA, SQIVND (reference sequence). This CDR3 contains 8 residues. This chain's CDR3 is CASSMQYF. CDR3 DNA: TGTGCCAGTAGTATGCAGTACTTC.

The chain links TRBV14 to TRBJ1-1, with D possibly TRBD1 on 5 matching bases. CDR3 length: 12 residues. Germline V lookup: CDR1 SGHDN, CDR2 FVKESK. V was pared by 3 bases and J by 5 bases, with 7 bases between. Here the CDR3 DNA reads TGTGCCAGCAGCCACAGGGAAACTGAAGCTTTCTTT. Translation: CASSHRETEAFF.

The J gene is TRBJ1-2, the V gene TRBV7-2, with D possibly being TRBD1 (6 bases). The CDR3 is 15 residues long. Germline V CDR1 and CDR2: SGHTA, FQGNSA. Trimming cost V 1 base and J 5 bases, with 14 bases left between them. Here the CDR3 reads CASSLVTDSSYGYTF. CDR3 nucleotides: TGTGCCAGCAGCTTAGTAACGGACAGCTCTTATGGCTACACCTTC. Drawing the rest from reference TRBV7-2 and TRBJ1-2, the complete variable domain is GAGVSQSPSNKVTEKGKDVELRCDPISGHTALYWYRQSLGQGLEFLIYFQGNSAPDKSGLPSDRFSAERTGGSVSTLTIQRTQQEDSAVYLCASSLVTDSSYGYTFGSGTRLTVV.

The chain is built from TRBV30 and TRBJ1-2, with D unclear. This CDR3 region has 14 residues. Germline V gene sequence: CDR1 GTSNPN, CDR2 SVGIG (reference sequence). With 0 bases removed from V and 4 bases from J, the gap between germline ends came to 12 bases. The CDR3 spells CAWSVNGVRYGYTF. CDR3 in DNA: TGTGCCTGGAGTGTAAACGGAGTACGCTATGGCTACACCTTC.

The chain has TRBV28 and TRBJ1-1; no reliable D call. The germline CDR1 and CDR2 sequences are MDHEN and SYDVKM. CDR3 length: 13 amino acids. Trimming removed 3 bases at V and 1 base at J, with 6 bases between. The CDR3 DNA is TGTGCCAGCAGTTTGGGTACGAACACTGAAGCTTTCTTT. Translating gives CASSLGTNTEAFF.

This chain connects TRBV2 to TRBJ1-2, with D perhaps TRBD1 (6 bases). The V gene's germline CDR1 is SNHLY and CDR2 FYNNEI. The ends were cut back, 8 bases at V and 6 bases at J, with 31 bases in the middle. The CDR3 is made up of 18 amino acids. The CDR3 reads CASSSSGIILSGGHGYTF. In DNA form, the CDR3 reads TGTGCCAGCTCAAGCTCCGGGATCATTCTCTCGGGGGGGCATGGCTACACCTTC.

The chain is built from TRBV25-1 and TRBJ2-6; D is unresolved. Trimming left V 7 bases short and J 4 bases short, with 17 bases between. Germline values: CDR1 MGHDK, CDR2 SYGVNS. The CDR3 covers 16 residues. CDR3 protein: CASTSTGPLGANVLTF. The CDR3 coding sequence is TGTGCCAGCACCTCGACTGGACCCCTCGGGGCCAACGTCCTGACTTTC.

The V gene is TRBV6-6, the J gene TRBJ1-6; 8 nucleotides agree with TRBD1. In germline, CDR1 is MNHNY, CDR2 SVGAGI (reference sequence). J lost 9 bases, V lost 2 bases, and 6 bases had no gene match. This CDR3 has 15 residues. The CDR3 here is CASSYTGGVGSPLHF. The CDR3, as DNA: TGTGCCAGCAGTTACACAGGGGGTGTGGGTTCACCCCTCCACTTT.

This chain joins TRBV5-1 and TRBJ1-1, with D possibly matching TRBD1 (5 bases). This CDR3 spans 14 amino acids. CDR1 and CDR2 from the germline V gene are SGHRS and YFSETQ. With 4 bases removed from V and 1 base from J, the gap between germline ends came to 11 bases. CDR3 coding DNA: TGCGCCAGCAGCAGGGAGGGGCCGAACACTGAAGCTTTCTTT. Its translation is CASSREGPNTEAFF.

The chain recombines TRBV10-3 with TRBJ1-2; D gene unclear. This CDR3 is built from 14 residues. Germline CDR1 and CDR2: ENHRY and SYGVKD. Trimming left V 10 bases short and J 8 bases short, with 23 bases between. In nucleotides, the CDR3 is TGTGCCACATACACAGAATCTGCAGCGGGCGGCTACACCTTC. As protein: CATYTESAAGGYTF.

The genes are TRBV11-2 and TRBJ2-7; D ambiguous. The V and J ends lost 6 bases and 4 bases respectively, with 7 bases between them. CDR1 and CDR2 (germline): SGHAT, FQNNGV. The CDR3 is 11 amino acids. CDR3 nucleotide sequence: TGTGCCAGCAGTTTCTCTTACGAGCAGTACGTC. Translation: CASSFSYEQYV.

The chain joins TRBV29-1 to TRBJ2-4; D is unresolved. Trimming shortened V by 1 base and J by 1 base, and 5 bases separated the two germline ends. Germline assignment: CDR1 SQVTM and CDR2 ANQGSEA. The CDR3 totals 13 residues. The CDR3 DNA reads TGCAGCGTTGAAGGTGGTGCCAAAAACATTCAGTACTTC. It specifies CSVEGGAKNIQYF.

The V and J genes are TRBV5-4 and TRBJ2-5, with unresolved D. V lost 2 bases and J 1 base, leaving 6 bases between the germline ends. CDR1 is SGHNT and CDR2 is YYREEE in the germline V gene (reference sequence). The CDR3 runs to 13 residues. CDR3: CASSFSRQETQYF. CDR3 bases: TGTGCCAGCAGCTTCAGTCGCCAAGAGACCCAGTACTTC.

DNA for the CDR3: TGTGCCAGCAACCCCCCACCCGGCAGTAACTATGGCTACACCTTC. The encoded protein is CASNPPPGSNYGYTF. The chain combines TRBV7-9 with TRBJ1-2; D call uncertain. Deletions cut 7 bases from V and 1 base from J, with 16 bases between. Germline V lookup: CDR1 SEHNR, CDR2 FQNEAQ (reference sequence). The CDR3 loop spans 15 amino acids.

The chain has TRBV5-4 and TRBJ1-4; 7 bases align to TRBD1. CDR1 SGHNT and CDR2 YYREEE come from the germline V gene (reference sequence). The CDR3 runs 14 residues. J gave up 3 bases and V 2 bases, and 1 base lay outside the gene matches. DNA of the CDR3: TGTGCCAGCAGCTTCGGGACAGCTAATGAAAAACTGTTTTTT. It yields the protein CASSFGTANEKLFF.

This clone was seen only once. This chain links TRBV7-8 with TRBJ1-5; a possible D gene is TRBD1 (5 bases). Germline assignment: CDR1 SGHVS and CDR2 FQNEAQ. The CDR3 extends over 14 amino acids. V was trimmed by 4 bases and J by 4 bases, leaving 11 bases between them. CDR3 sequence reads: CASSSQERNQPQHF. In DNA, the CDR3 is TGTGCCAGCAGCTCACAGGAAAGGAATCAGCCCCAGCATTTT.

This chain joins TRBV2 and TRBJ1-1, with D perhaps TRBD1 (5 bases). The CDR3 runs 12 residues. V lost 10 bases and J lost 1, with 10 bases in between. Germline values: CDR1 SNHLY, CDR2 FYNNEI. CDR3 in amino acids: CATGQGNTEAFF. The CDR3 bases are TGTGCCACCGGTCAGGGGAACACTGAAGCTTTCTTT.

CDR3 sequence reads: CAIAEADTQYF. The CDR3, as DNA: TGTGCCATCGCGGAGGCAGATACGCAGTATTTT. The rearrangement links TRBV10-3 to TRBJ2-3, with a weak D call TRBD2 (5 bases). The CDR3 runs 11 residues. Germline V gene lookup returns CDR1 ENHRY and CDR2 SYGVKD. Trimming pared 8 bases from V and 4 bases from J, leaving 7 bases between.

The CDR3, as DNA: TGTGCTGCGGACAGGGGCTACACAGATACGCAGTATTTT. This codes for CAADRGYTDTQYF. The chain joins TRBV15 to TRBJ2-3; 9 nucleotides align to TRBD1. The CDR3 covers 13 residues. Germline CDR1 LNHNV, CDR2 YYDKDF (reference sequence). The whole variable domain, remainder taken from reference TRBV15 and TRBJ2-3, is DAMVIQNPRYQVTQFGKPVTLSCSQTLNHNVMYWYQQKSSQAPKLLFHYYDKDFNNEADTPDNFQSRRPNTSFCFLDIRSPGLGDTAMYLCAADRGYTDTQYFGPGTRLTVL.

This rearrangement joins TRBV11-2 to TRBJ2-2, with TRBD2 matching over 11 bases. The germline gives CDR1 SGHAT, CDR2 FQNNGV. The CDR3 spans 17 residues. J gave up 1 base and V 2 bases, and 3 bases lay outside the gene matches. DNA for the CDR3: TGTGCCAGCAGCTTATCACTAGCGGGGGTGAACACCGGGGAGCTGTTTTTT. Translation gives CASSLSLAGVNTGELFF. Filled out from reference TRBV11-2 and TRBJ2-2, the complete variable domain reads EAGVAQSPRYKIIEKRQSVAFWCNPISGHATLYWYQQILGQGPKLLIQFQNNGVVDDSQLPKDRFSAERLKGVDSTLKIQPAKLEDSAVYLCASSLSLAGVNTGELFFGEGSRLTVL.

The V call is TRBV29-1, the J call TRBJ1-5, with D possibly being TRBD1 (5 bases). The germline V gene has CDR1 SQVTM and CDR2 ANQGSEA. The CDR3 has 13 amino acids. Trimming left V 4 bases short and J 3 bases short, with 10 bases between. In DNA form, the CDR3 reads TGCAGCGTTGGTGACAGCTTCAATCAGCCCCAGCATTTT. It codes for CSVGDSFNQPQHF. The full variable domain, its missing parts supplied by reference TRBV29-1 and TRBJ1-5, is SAVISQKPSRDICQRGTSLTIQCQVDSQVTMMFWYRQQPGQSLTLIATANQGSEATYESGFVIDKFPISRPNLTFSTLTVSNMSPEDSSIYLCSVGDSFNQPQHFGDGTRLSIL.

In DNA form, the CDR3 reads TGCGCCAGCAGCGCCGCTGGCAGCGGGGGGGCCCAAGAGACCCAGTACTTC. Its protein product is CASSAAGSGGAQETQYF. This chain joins TRBV5-1 and TRBJ2-5, with 10 positions matching TRBD2. Per the germline V gene, CDR1 is SGHRS and CDR2 is YFSETQ. This CDR3 region has 17 residues. The J segment lost 1 base and the V segment lost 4 bases, leaving 10 bases of the junction unmatched.

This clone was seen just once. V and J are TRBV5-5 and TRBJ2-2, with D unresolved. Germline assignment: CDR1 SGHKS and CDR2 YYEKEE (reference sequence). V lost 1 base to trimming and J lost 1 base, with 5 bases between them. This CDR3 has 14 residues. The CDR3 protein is CASSLTLNTGELFF. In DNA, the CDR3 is TGTGCCAGCAGCTTGACGTTGAACACCGGGGAGCTGTTTTTT.